A selection of T cell receptor beta chains follows, all from one sample in a study of neoadjuvant anti-PD-1 for oral cavity cancer. Method: immunoSEQ multiplex PCR; TCRdb's copy keeps in-frame clones and lacks some. This table holds roughly 15,000 clones, about 63% found once. The sequences come from PBMCs, collected before nivolumab (anti-PD-1) treatment. All receptors come from a person aged 40 to 85 with oral cavity squamous cell carcinoma. The CDR3 runs from the conserved cysteine through the conserved F or W. The D gene is left open where the match is weak. The size entry is marked missing in some rows and otherwise reads once, few, many or a size class.

-,TRBD2,TRBV11-3,TRBJ2-1,TGTGCCAGCAGCTTGCAGTTGTCGGCGGGGGAAAATGAGCAGTTCTTC,CASSLQLSAGENEQFF
-,-,TRBV5-6,TRBJ2-1,TGTGCCAGCAGCTTGGGGGACCACAATGAGCAGTTCTTC,CASSLGDHNEQFF
once,-,TRBV11-2,TRBJ1-2,TGTGCCAGCGGGGAGGGGGGTAGGACTAACTATGGCTACACCTTC,CASGEGGRTNYGYTF
-,-,TRBV6-5,TRBJ2-7,TGTGCCAGCAGGGATCGACTTCCCTACGAGCAGTACTTC,CASRDRLPYEQYF
-,TRBD1,TRBV7-9,TRBJ2-7,TGTGCCAGCAGCTTAGTTCCCCCCCGGGACAGGGGATCTGGCGAGCAGTACTTC,CASSLVPPRDRGSGEQYF
-,-,TRBV28,TRBJ1-6,TGTGCCAGCAGTTTCGGGTCATCACCCCTCCACTTT,CASSFGSSPLHF
-,-,TRBV7-7,TRBJ2-7,TGTGCTAGCAGCCCGACAGTATACTCCTACGAGCAGTACTTC,CASSPTVYSYEQYF
-,-,TRBV28,TRBJ2-7,TGTGCCAGCACGGTCCAGGGCCCTCCATACGAGCAGTACTTC,CASTVQGPPYEQYF
few,-,TRBV11-2,TRBJ2-2,TGTGCCAGCAGCCCGGGACACTTCGCGAACACCGGGGAGCTGTTTTTT,CASSPGHFANTGELFF
-,-,TRBV19,TRBJ1-1,TGTGCCAGTATCCAGAACACTGAAGCTTTCTTT,CASIQNTEAFF
-,-,TRBV25-1,TRBJ1-5,TGTGCCAGCAGTGACCGACCCCTTCCCCACCTGCCCCAGCATTTT,CASSDRPLPHLPQHF
-,-,TRBV6-1,TRBJ1-6,TGTGCCAGCAGTGAAATATCAGGGGCATATTCACCCCTCCACTTT,CASSEISGAYSPLHF
-,-,TRBV4-1,TRBJ2-7,TGCGCCAGCAGCCCCTGGGGAGGAGGGAACGAGCAGTACTTC,CASSPWGGGNEQYF
-,-,TRBV25-1,TRBJ2-7,TGTGCCAGCAGTGAATCAGGAGCGGGCCGGCCCTACGAGCAGTACTTC,CASSESGAGRPYEQYF
-,-,TRBV5-1,TRBJ2-6,TGCGCCAGCAGCCCCAGGGCTACAGCTAACTCTGGGGCCAACGTCCTGACTTTC,CASSPRATANSGANVLTF
-,-,TRBV19,TRBJ1-5,TGTGCCAGTAGTAGAAGGGGTGTGAATAGCAATCAGCCCCAGCATTTT,CASSRRGVNSNQPQHF
few,TRBD1,TRBV5-1,TRBJ1-2,TGCGCCAGCAGCCCAGACAGGGGGCAAAGTGGCTACACCTTC,CASSPDRGQSGYTF
-,-,TRBV20-1,TRBJ2-5,TGCAGTGCCGTTGGGGGGACCCAGTACTTC,CSAVGGTQYF
few,-,TRBV7-3,TRBJ1-6,TGTGCCAGCAGTGGGGGCGGCTCACCCCTCCACTTT,CASSGGGSPLHF
-,-,TRBV11-2,TRBJ1-1,TGTGCCAGCAGCTTAGATATGGGCACCCAAGAAGCTTTCTTT,CASSLDMGTQEAFF
few,-,TRBV6-1,TRBJ2-7,TGTGCCAGCAGTGAAAGAGTCCAGGGTGCCGAGCAGTACTTC,CASSERVQGAEQYF
-,TRBD2,TRBV27,TRBJ2-1,TGTGCCAGCAGTTTGCCTCCGGGACTAGCGGGCAATGAGCAGTTCTTC,CASSLPPGLAGNEQFF
-,-,TRBV19,TRBJ1-5,TGTGCCAGTAGTATGATTGGGGATCAGCCCCAGCATTTT,CASSMIGDQPQHF
-,-,TRBV14,TRBJ2-2,TGTGCCAGCAGCCAAGCAAGGCTAGCGTCACTCACCGGGGAGCTGTTTTTT,CASSQARLASLTGELFF
few,-,TRBV14,TRBJ2-5,TGTGCCAGCAGCCAAGCGGGGGGCCGATGGACCCAGTACTTC,CASSQAGGRWTQYF
-,-,TRBV27,TRBJ1-2,TGTGCCAGCAGTTCAACAACGGACACCGCTCCCGGCTACACCTTC,CASSSTTDTAPGYTF